The clone carrying this T cell receptor (beta chain) occurred many times. The antigen is undetermined. This sample is drawn from a study of T cells in Graves' hyperthyroidism and ophthalmopathy. Study-level information: Before treatment of any kind, peripheral blood was taken at initial diagnosis.

Study-level findings and limits: Stable hyperthyroidism and ophthalmopathy were separated using 13 V-J signatures. Researchers found most expanded thyroid clonotypes above 0.001 in blood as well.

With a duration under 2 months, the hyperthyroidism was newly diagnosed in patients aged 18 to 65. Amplified TCR beta CDR3 regions came from RNA transcripts. The HTBI primer set was used in a first-round RT-PCR of the TCR CDR3. TCRdb independently ran MiXCR on the multiplex PCR reads; one entry per CDR3 protein. The table has hundreds of thousands of distinct CDR3 sequences, around 15% seen once. The clonotype originates from a woman aged 40 to 50 with Graves' hyperthyroidism. Sequenced: blood.

Here the CDR3 DNA reads TGTGCCAGCAGCTACCGACAGGGTGCAACTAATGAAAAACTGTTTTTT. It codes for CASSYRQGATNEKLFF. This chain uses TRBV7-2 with TRBJ1-4, with 7 positions matching TRBD1. The CDR3 has 16 residues. Germline V gene sequence: CDR1 SGHTA, CDR2 FQGNSA. J was trimmed by 0 bases and V by 4 bases; bases with no gene match: 5. Combining the CDR3 with reference TRBV7-2 and TRBJ1-4 gives the whole variable domain GAGVSQSPSNKVTEKGKDVELRCDPISGHTALYWYRQSLGQGLEFLIYFQGNSAPDKSGLPSDRFSAERTGGSVSTLTIQRTQQEDSAVYLCASSYRQGATNEKLFFGSGTQLSVL.